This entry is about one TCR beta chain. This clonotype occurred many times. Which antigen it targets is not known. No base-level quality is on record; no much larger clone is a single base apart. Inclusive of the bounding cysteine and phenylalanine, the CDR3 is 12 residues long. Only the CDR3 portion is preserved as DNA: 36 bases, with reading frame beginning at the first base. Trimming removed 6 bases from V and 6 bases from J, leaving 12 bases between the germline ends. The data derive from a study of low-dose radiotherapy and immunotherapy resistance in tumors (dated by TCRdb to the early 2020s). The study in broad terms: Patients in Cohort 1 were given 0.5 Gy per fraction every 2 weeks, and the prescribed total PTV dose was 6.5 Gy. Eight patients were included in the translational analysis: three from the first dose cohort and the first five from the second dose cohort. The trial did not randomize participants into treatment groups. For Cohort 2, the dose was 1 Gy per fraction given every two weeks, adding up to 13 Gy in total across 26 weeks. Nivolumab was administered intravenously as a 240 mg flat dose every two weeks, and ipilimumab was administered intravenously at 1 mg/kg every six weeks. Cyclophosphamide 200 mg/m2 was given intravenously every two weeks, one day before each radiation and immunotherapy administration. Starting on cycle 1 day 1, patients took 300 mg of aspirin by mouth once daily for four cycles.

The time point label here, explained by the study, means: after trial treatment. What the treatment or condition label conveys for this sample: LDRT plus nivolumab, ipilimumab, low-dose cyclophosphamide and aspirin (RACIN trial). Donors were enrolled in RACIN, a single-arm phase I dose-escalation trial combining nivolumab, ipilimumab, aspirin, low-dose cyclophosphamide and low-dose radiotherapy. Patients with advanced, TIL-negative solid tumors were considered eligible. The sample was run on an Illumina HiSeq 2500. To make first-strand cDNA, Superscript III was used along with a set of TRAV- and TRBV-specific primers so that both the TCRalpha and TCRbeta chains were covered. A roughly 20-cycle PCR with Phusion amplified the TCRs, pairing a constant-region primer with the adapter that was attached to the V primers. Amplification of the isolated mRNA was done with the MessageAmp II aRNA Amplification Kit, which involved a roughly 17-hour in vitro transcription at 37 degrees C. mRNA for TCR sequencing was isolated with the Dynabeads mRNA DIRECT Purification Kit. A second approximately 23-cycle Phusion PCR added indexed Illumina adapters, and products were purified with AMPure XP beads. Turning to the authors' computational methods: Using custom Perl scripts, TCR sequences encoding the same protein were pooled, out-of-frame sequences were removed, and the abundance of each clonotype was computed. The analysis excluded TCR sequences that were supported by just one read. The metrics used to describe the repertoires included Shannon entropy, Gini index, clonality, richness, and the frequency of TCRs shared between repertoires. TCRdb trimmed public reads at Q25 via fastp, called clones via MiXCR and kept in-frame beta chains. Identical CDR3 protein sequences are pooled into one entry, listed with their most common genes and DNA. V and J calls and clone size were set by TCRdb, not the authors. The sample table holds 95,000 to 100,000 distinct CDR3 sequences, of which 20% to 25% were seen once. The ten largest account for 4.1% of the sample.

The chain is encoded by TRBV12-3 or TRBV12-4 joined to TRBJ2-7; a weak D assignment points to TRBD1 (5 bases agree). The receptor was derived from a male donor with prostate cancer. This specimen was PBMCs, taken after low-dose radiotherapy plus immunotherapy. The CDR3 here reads CASRGVRGEQYF. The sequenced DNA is TGTGCCAGCAGGGGCGTTAGGGGCGAGCAGTACTTC.